Below are 12 T cell receptor beta chains sequenced from a single sample in a study of blood T cells in healthy people across ages. The second PCR ran roughly 7 to 11 cycles with a sample-barcoded 5' primer and J-beta primers. TCRdb independently ran MiXCR on the 5' RACE reads; one entry per CDR3 protein. The table has about 680,000 distinct CDR3 sequences, 49% seen once. What was sequenced was blood. These receptors all come from an older woman in good health.

The chain combines TRBV7-2 with TRBJ2-1, with D possibly TRBD1 on 5 matching bases. The ends were cut back, 1 base at V and 4 bases at J, with 11 bases in the middle. Germline V lookup: CDR1 SGHTA, CDR2 FQGNSA. The CDR3 consists of 15 residues. This CDR3 is CASSLVQGGYNEQFF. CDR3 nucleotides: TGTGCCAGCAGCTTAGTGCAGGGCGGATACAATGAGCAGTTCTTC.

This clonotype came up once. The gene calls are TRBV6-2 or TRBV6-3 and TRBJ2-3; unclear D gene. V lost 6 bases, J lost 6 bases, and 19 bases lay in between. The CDR3 is 15 residues long. Per germline, CDR1 MNHEY and CDR2 SVGEGT. DNA for the CDR3: TGTGCCAGCAGCGGTCGGGTTCCCAGGTTGGATACGCAGTATTTT. This codes for CASSGRVPRLDTQYF.

V is TRBV7-2 and J is TRBJ1-5, with TRBD1 as a possible D gene (5 bases). Trimming took 3 bases from V and 0 from J, leaving 9 bases between them. The germline gives CDR1 SGHTA, CDR2 FQGNSA. This CDR3 region has 15 residues. The CDR3 here is CASSFYGTSNQPQHF. DNA for the CDR3: TGTGCCAGCAGCTTCTATGGGACTAGCAATCAGCCCCAGCATTTT.

A single count supports this clonotype. Compared with germline, one end of the junction differs, possibly owing to a read error. This chain links TRBV4-3 with TRBJ2-5; D call uncertain. The J call may be mistaken, given a closer DNA end match to TRBJ2-7. The CDR3 extends over 14 amino acids. The V gene's germline CDR1 is LGHNA and CDR2 YSLEER. In nucleotides, the CDR3 is TGCGCCAGCGGCCAGCCCCTTTCGGACGGCGAGCAGTACTTC. As protein: CASGQPLSDGEQYF.

The chain uses TRBV3-1 and TRBJ2-1, with 10 positions matching TRBD1. The CDR3 extends over 15 amino acids. V lost 1 base, J lost 8 bases, and 5 bases stayed unmatched. Per the germline V gene, CDR1 is LGHDT and CDR2 is YNNKEL (reference sequence). DNA for the CDR3: TGTGCCAGCAGCCAAGGGGACAGGGGTATCCATGAGCAGTTCTTC. Its translation is CASSQGDRGIHEQFF.

In this sample, this clonotype turned up many times. CDR3 sequence: CASSSGLAGAVTDTQYF. The CDR3 nucleotides read TGTGCCAGCAGTTCGGGACTAGCGGGAGCCGTCACAGATACGCAGTATTTT. V is TRBV6-2 or TRBV6-3 and J is TRBJ2-3; TRBD2 agrees at 14 bases. Germline V gene data show CDR1 as MNHEY and CDR2 as SVGEGT. The junction had 5 bases not matched to a gene; V was cut back by 4 bases and J by 2 bases. The CDR3 runs to 17 residues.

The chain joins TRBV14 to TRBJ2-5; weak D call: TRBD1 (6 bases). Germline assignment: CDR1 SGHDN and CDR2 FVKESK. This CDR3 contains 16 residues. Deletions cut 2 bases from V and 0 bases from J, with 13 bases between. CDR3 protein: CASSQLGQLYQETQYF. CDR3 coding DNA: TGTGCCAGCAGCCAACTCGGACAGTTGTACCAAGAGACCCAGTACTTC.

The CDR3 region is CSARETSGNEQFF. The CDR3 region has the DNA TGCAGTGCTAGAGAAACTAGCGGGAATGAGCAGTTCTTC. This chain joins TRBV20-1 and TRBJ2-1; 9 bases map to TRBD2. Trimming at V came to 0 bases and at J to 7 bases, leaving 1 base not matched to a gene. CDR1 is DFQATT and CDR2 is SNEGSKA in the germline V gene (reference sequence). The CDR3 has 13 amino acids.

The chain uses TRBV7-2 and TRBJ1-6; possibly TRBD1 for D (6 bases). From germline, CDR1 is SGHTA and CDR2 FQGNSA. The V and J ends lost 0 bases and 10 bases respectively, with 13 bases between them. The length of the CDR3 is 15 residues. As DNA, the CDR3 is TGTGCCAGCAGCTTAGCGAGGGCAGGGGAATCACCCCTCCACTTT. Protein: CASSLARAGESPLHF.

This clonotype was seen a handful of times. This sequence joins TRBV30 and TRBJ2-7; D might be TRBD2 (6 bases). The ends were cut back, 3 bases at V and 0 bases at J, with 15 bases in the middle. CDR1 GTSNPN and CDR2 SVGIG come from the germline V gene (reference sequence). This CDR3 is 15 amino acids long. The DNA for the CDR3 is TGTGCCTGGAGGGCCGCGGGGATCTACTCCTACGAGCAGTACTTC. The encoded protein is CAWRAAGIYSYEQYF.

The rearrangement uses TRBV5-1 and TRBJ1-4, with a tentative D call TRBD1 (6 bases). The CDR3 extends over 15 amino acids. V shed 4 bases and J shed 7 bases, with 17 bases lying between them. CDR1 is SGHRS and CDR2 is YFSETQ in the germline V gene. CDR3 sequence (DNA): TGCGCCAGCAGCCTAGGAACAGGGCCGAGTGAAAAACTGTTTTTT. As protein: CASSLGTGPSEKLFF.

The chain has TRBV29-1 and TRBJ2-3; 8 bases match TRBD2. Germline-derived CDR1 and CDR2 are SQVTM and ANQGSEA. The CDR3 spans 14 residues. Trimming cost V 6 bases and J 2 bases; bases outside gene matches: 7. DNA of the CDR3: TGCAGCGTCGTAGCGGGAAAGTCCACAGATACGCAGTATTTT. Translating it yields CSVVAGKSTDTQYF.